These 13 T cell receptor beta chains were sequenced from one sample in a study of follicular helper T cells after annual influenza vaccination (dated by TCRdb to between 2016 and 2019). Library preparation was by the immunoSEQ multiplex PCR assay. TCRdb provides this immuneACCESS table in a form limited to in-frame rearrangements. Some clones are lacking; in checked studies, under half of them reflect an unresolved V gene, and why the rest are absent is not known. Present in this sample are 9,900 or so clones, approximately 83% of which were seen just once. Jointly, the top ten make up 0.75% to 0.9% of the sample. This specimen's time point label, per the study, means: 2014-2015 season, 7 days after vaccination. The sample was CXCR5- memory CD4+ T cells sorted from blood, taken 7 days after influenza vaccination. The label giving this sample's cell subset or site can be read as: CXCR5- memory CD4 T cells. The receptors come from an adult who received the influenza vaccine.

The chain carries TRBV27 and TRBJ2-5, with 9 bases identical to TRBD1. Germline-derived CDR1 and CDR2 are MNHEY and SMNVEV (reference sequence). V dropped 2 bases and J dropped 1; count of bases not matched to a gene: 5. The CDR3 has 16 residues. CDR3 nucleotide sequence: TGTGCCAGCAGTTTACACGGGACAGGGCGCCAAGAGACCCAGTACTTC. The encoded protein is CASSLHGTGRQETQYF.

CDR3 DNA sequence: TGTGCCAGCAGCCGAACACAGGGGACTGGAACAGATACGCAGTATTTT. Encoded protein: CASSRTQGTGTDTQYF. This chain connects TRBV7-9 to TRBJ2-3; maybe TRBD1 (7 bases). This CDR3 is built from 16 residues. V lost 5 bases, J lost 3 bases, and 18 bases lay in between. CDR1 is SEHNR, CDR2 FQNEAQ, per germline (reference sequence).

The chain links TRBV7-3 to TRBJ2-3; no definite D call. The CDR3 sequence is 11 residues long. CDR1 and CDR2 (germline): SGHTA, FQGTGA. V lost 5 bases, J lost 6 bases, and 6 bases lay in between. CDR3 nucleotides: TGTGCCAGCAGCCCGTGGGATACGCAGTATTTT. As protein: CASSPWDTQYF.

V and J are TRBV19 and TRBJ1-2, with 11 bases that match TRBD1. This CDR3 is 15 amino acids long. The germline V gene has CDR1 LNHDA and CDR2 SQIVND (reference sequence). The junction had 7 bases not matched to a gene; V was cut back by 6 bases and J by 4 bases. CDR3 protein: CASRSRTGGFYGYTF. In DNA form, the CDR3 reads TGTGCCAGTAGGTCCCGGACAGGGGGCTTCTATGGCTACACCTTC.

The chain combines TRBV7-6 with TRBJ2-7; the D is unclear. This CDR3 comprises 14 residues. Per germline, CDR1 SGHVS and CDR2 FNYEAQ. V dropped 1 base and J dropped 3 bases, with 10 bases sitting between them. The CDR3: CASSLVRAGYEQYF. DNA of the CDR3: TGTGCCAGCAGCTTAGTGAGAGCCGGCTACGAGCAGTACTTC.

The CDR3: CASSPRPPAGSGNTIYF. CDR3 DNA: TGCGCCAGCAGCCCCCGACCCCCAGCGGGATCTGGAAACACCATATATTTT. The V gene is TRBV5-1, the J gene TRBJ1-3; D is uncertain. Germline V gene sequence: CDR1 SGHRS, CDR2 YFSETQ. The CDR3 has 17 residues. The V end was cut by 4 bases, the J end by 1 base, with 18 bases between.

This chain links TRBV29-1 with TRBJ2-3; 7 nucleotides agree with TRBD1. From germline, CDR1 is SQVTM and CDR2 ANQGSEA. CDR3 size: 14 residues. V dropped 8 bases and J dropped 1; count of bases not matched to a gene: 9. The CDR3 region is CSSTRGRGTDTQYF. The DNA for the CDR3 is TGCAGCTCTACAAGGGGGCGAGGCACAGATACGCAGTATTTT.

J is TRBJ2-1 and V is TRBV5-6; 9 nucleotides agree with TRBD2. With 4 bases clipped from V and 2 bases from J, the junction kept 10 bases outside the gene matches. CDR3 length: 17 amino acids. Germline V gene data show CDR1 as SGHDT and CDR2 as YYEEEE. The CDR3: CASSTGSGGSPYNEQFF. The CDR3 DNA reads TGTGCCAGCAGCACGGGCAGCGGGGGGTCCCCCTACAATGAGCAGTTCTTC.

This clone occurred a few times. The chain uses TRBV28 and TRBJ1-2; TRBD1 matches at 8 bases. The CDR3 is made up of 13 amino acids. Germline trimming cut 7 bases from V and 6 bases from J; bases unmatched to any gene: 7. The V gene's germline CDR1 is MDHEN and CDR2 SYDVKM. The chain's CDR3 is CASTPDRVDGYTF. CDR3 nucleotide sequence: TGTGCCAGCACCCCGGACAGGGTCGATGGCTACACCTTC.

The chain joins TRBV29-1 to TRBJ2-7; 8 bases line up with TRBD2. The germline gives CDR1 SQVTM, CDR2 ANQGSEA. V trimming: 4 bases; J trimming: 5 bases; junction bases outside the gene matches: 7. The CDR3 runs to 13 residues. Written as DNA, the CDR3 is TGCAGCGTTGGTAGGACTAGCTTCGACGAGCAGTACTTC. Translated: CSVGRTSFDEQYF.

In DNA, the CDR3 is TGCGCCAGCAGCTTGGCCGCTAGCGGGAGTACAGATACGCAGTATTTT. It yields the protein CASSLAASGSTDTQYF. The chain employs TRBV5-1 and TRBJ2-3; TRBD2 aligns across 10 bases. This CDR3 is 16 amino acids long. The V gene's germline CDR1 is SGHRS and CDR2 YFSETQ. The junction had 4 bases not matched to a gene; V was cut back by 0 bases and J by 3 bases.

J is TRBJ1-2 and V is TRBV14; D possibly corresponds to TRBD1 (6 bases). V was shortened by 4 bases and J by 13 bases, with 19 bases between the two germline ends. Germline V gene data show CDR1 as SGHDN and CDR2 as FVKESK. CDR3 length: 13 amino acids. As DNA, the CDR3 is TGTGCCAGCAGCCGCTCAGGGGAAGGGGTACCCACCTTC. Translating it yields CASSRSGEGVPTF.

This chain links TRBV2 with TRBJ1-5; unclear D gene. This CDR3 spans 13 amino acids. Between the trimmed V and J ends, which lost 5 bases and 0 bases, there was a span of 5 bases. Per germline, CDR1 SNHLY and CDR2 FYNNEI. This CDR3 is CASSPRSNQPQHF. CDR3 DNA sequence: TGTGCCAGCAGTCCTCGTAGCAATCAGCCCCAGCATTTT.